This T cell receptor (beta chain) derives from a study of radiation and T cells in renal cell carcinoma. The time point is: blood 2 weeks post-SBRT. Treatment here: 15 Gy SBRT to primary tumor, nephrectomy 4 weeks later. Sequenced by immunoSEQ multiplex PCR; TCRdb stores in-frame clones only, minus some. The sample consists of roughly 140,000 clones, roughly 90% of them appearing once. The CDR3 has 15 amino acids. Trimming left V 5 bases short and J 0 bases short, with 13 bases between. Germline V CDR1 and CDR2: LNHDA, SQIVND (reference sequence). The TCR sequence derives from a woman between 45 and 65 years old with renal cell carcinoma. The starting material was blood, obtained from a patient whose treatment included radiotherapy and nephrectomy. The chain combines TRBV19 with TRBJ1-2; TRBD1 might be the D (5 bases). CDR3 DNA sequence: TGTGCCAGTAGTGCCCGGACACTGTCTAACTATGGCTACACCTTC. It translates to CASSARTLSNYGYTF.